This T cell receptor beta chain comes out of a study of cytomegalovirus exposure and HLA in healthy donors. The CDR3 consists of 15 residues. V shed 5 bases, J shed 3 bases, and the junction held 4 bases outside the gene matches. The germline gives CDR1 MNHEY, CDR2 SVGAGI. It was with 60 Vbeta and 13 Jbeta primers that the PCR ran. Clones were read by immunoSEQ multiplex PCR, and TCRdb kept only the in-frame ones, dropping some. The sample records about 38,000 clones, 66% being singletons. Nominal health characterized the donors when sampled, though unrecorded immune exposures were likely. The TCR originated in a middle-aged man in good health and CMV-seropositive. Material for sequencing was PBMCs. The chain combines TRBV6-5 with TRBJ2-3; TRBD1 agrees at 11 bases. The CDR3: CASSGTGGRTDTQYF. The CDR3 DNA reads TGTGCCAGCAGTGGGACAGGGGGTAGAACAGATACGCAGTATTTT.